These 17 T cell receptor beta chains were sequenced from one sample in a study of T cells in Graves' hyperthyroidism and ophthalmopathy. The TCR beta CDR3 regions underwent amplification using RNA transcripts as the source. The HTBI primer set drove a first-round RT-PCR of the TCR CDR3. TCRdb redid the calling of the multiplex PCR reads with MiXCR, one entry per CDR3 protein. The sample has 95,000 to 110,000 distinct CDR3 sequences, roughly 15% seen once. The sample was blood. These TCRs come from a woman aged 50 to 60 with Graves' hyperthyroidism.

Ten or more counts support this clonotype. The chain couples TRBV20-1 to TRBJ1-5, with D perhaps matching TRBD1 (6 bases). Germline loops: CDR1 DFQATT, CDR2 SNEGSKA (reference sequence). This CDR3 comprises 14 residues. With 0 bases removed from V and 7 bases from J, the gap between germline ends came to 13 bases. CDR3 nucleotide sequence: TGCAGTGCTAGAGATAGGGCGGGGGCCCAGCCCCAGCATTTT. Protein product: CSARDRAGAQPQHF.

At least ten counts were recorded for this clonotype. J is TRBJ2-7 and V is TRBV5-1; D is unclear. Germline values: CDR1 SGHRS, CDR2 YFSETQ. CDR3 length: 12 amino acids. Trimming left V 5 bases short and J 3 bases short, with 9 bases between. CDR3 in amino acids: CASRADHYEQYF. CDR3 in DNA: TGCGCCAGCAGGGCGGATCACTACGAGCAGTACTTC.

This clonotype was counted at least ten times. This sequence joins TRBV7-8 and TRBJ2-5, with D possibly TRBD1 on 8 matching bases. This CDR3 contains 16 residues. Trimming shortened V by 5 bases and J by 2 bases, and 18 bases separated the two germline ends. CDR1 SGHVS and CDR2 FQNEAQ come from the germline V gene. DNA of the CDR3: TGTGCCAGCAGCCCAGGACAGGGAGGGGGACAAGAGACCCAGTACTTC. Its protein is CASSPGQGGGQETQYF.

This clonotype was recorded a few times. This rearrangement joins TRBV6-2 or TRBV6-3 to TRBJ2-7; D remains unclear. CDR1 and CDR2 from the germline V gene are MNHEY and SVGEGT. The CDR3 consists of 11 residues. V was pared by 8 bases and J by 5 bases, with 10 bases between. Written as DNA, the CDR3 is TGTGCCAGCGGTTGGGTCCACGAGCAGTACGTC. Encoded protein: CASGWVHEQYV.

This clonotype was seen only a few times. The genes are TRBV6-1 and TRBJ2-2, with 9 bases that match TRBD2. The length of the CDR3 is 15 residues. From germline, CDR1 is MNHNS and CDR2 SASEGT. J was trimmed by 3 bases and V by 7 bases; bases with no gene match: 6. CDR3 amino acids: CASNLIAGDTGELFF. CDR3 coding DNA: TGTGCCAGCAATTTAATAGCGGGAGACACCGGGGAGCTGTTTTTT.

This clonotype was detected many times. The chain employs TRBV30 and TRBJ2-7; 9 nucleotides agree with TRBD1. Germline assignment: CDR1 GTSNPN and CDR2 SVGIG (reference sequence). This CDR3 is built from 13 residues. V gave up 4 bases and J gave up 3 bases; unmatched junction bases: 4. The CDR3 spells CAWNRGRGYEQYF. The CDR3 DNA follows: TGTGCCTGGAACAGGGGGCGCGGCTACGAGCAGTACTTC. Combining the CDR3 with reference TRBV30 and TRBJ2-7 gives the whole variable domain SQTIHQWPATLVQPVGSPLSLECTVEGTSNPNLYWYRQAAGRGLQLLFYSVGIGQISSEVPQNLSASRPQDRQFILSSKKLLLSDSGFYLCAWNRGRGYEQYFGPGTRLTVT.

This clonotype was found many times. The genes are TRBV7-9 and TRBJ2-3; weak D call: TRBD2 (6 bases). The V end lost 4 bases, the J end lost 2 bases, and 16 bases lay between the germline ends. The CDR3 consists of 16 residues. Per germline, CDR1 SEHNR and CDR2 FQNEAQ (reference sequence). CDR3 residues: CASSSGTSPYTDTQYF. The CDR3 coding sequence is TGTGCCAGCAGCTCCGGGACTTCACCATACACAGATACGCAGTATTTT. The variable domain in full, with the rest retrieved from reference TRBV7-9 and TRBJ2-3, is DTGVSQNPRHKITKRGQNVTFRCDPISEHNRLYWYRQTLGQGPEFLTYFQNEAQLEKSRLLSDRFSAERPKGSFSTLEIQRTEQGDSAMYLCASSSGTSPYTDTQYFGPGTRLTVL.

There are many counts of this clonotype. J is TRBJ1-2 and V is TRBV12-3 or TRBV12-4, with a tentative D call TRBD1 (5 bases). The CDR3 length is 13 residues. Trimming shortened V by 6 bases and J by 8 bases, and 16 bases separated the two germline ends. The CDR3 nucleotides are TGTGCCAGCAGCCTAAAGCAGGGTAGCGGCTACACCTTC. Its translation is CASSLKQGSGYTF.

Ten or more counts support this clonotype. This chain joins TRBV10-3 and TRBJ2-1; 8 nucleotides align to TRBD1. The trim removed 6 bases at V and 5 bases at J, leaving 3 bases unmatched. CDR3 length equals 13 residues. Germline values: CDR1 ENHRY, CDR2 SYGVKD. CDR3 DNA sequence: TGTGCCATCAGCCGACAGGGGAACAATGAGCAGTTCTTC. Its protein is CAISRQGNNEQFF.

In this sample, this clonotype turned up a few times. The rearrangement uses TRBV10-3 and TRBJ1-3, with D unresolved. Germline assignment: CDR1 ENHRY and CDR2 SYGVKD. The CDR3 has 13 amino acids. The V end was cut by 5 bases, the J end by 3 bases, with 8 bases between. The DNA for the CDR3 is TGTGCCATCAGTTTTGAGGATGGAAACACCATATATTTT. Protein: CAISFEDGNTIYF.

This clonotype was seen repeatedly, ten times or more. V gene TRBV29-1 combines with J gene TRBJ2-1; TRBD1 is a possible D gene (6 bases). The germline CDR1 and CDR2 sequences are SQVTM and ANQGSEA. CDR3 length: 16 residues. V was clipped by 3 bases and J by 8 bases, with 23 bases between them. The DNA of the CDR3 is TGCAGCGTTGAGGAGGTAGGGGGTTTGACTTCACATGAGCAGTTCTTC. Translating gives CSVEEVGGLTSHEQFF.

This clonotype was counted only a few times. The conserved closing phenylalanine or tryptophan is absent in this CDR3, likely reflecting a read error. The chain employs TRBV5-1 and TRBJ2-1; TRBD2 is a possible D gene (7 bases). The CDR3 extends over 15 amino acids. V was cut by 1 base and J by 5 bases, with 13 bases left in between. Germline-derived CDR1 and CDR2 are SGHRS and YFSETQ. CDR3 nucleotides: TGCGCCAGCAGCTTGAGGGGGGGATGGCACAATGAGCAGTTCGTC. This sequence encodes CASSLRGGWHNEQFV.

This clonotype has a count of ten or more. This rearrangement joins TRBV9 to TRBJ1-2; D uncertain. The CDR3 runs to 14 residues. The V gene's germline CDR1 is SGDLS and CDR2 YYNGEE. With 0 bases removed from V and 5 bases from J, the gap between germline ends came to 11 bases. The CDR3: CASSVESRGYGYTF. In DNA, the CDR3 is TGTGCCAGCAGCGTAGAGTCCAGAGGGTATGGCTACACCTTC.

This clonotype was seen repeatedly, ten times or more. J is TRBJ1-4 and V is TRBV20-1, with 9 positions matching TRBD1. V shed 7 bases, J shed 0 bases, and the junction held 3 bases outside the gene matches. The CDR3 covers 14 residues. CDR1 is DFQATT, CDR2 SNEGSKA, per germline (reference sequence). The CDR3 spells CSVTGGSTNEKLFF. The CDR3 region has the DNA TGCAGTGTCACAGGGGGCTCAACTAATGAAAAACTGTTTTTT.

In this sample, this clonotype turned up a few times. V gene TRBV6-1 combines with J gene TRBJ1-1; D unresolved. Germline CDR1 and CDR2: MNHNS and SASEGT. The ends were cut back, 5 bases at V and 8 bases at J, with 12 bases in the middle. The CDR3 is 12 residues long. For the CDR3, the DNA is TGTGCCAGCAGTTATATCCAGGAGGAAGCTTTCTTT. This sequence encodes CASSYIQEEAFF.

The sample holds many counts of this clonotype. This chain links TRBV27 with TRBJ1-4, with D uncertain. CDR1 MNHEY and CDR2 SMNVEV come from the germline V gene (reference sequence). V was shortened by 6 bases and J by 0 bases, with 14 bases between the two germline ends. This CDR3 is 16 amino acids long. CDR3 nucleotide sequence: TGTGCCAGCAGAATACGGACGGGTGCAACTAATGAAAAACTGTTTTTT. It codes for CASRIRTGATNEKLFF. Combining the CDR3 with reference TRBV27 and TRBJ1-4 gives the whole variable domain EAQVTQNPRYLITVTGKKLTVTCSQNMNHEYMSWYRQDPGLGLRQIYYSMNVEVTDKGDVPEGYKVSRKEKRNFPLILESPSPNQTSLYFCASRIRTGATNEKLFFGSGTQLSVL.

This clonotype was counted at least ten times. The V gene is TRBV12-3 or TRBV12-4, the J gene TRBJ2-7, with a tentative D call TRBD1 (8 bases). The CDR3 spans 14 residues. V dropped 6 bases and J dropped 3 bases, with 15 bases sitting between them. The CDR3 sequence: CASRQGEGNYEQYF. The CDR3 DNA is TGTGCCAGCAGACAGGGGGAGGGGAACTACGAGCAGTACTTC.